This T cell receptor (beta chain) was sequenced during a study of monozygotic twins with inflammatory bowel disease. General study findings and limits: Differing T cell subtypes remained indistinguishable.

From germline, CDR1 is DFQATT and CDR2 SNEGSKA (reference sequence). The CDR3 spans 16 residues. Eight distinct reactions (per sample) were used to make the cDNA. Template switching incorporated UMIs with a 6-nucleotide sample barcode. cDNA for TCRalpha and TCRbeta was amplified by nested PCRs of 16 then 9 cycles. TCRdb reprocessed the 5' RACE reads and stores each CDR3 protein as one record, lacking DNA. This sample's table reports approximately 400,000 distinct CDR3 sequences. Turning to this clonotype: Its matching antigen is unknown.

This receptor was identified in a human donor with ulcerative colitis or Crohn's disease, or a healthy co-twin of an affected twin (not recorded which). The sequencing sample was made of blood. The genes are TRBV20-1 and TRBJ1-2; with no DNA, the TCRdb D assignment of TRBD1 cannot be verified. CDR3 residues: CSARVPWGQGMYGYTF.